This passage covers 10 T cell receptor beta chains from one sample sequenced in a study of CD8 T cells in Susac syndrome. An amount of RNA that ranged from roughly 0.45 to 1 ug was reverse transcribed with random hexamers. TCRdb reanalysed the immunoSEQ multiplex PCR reads using MiXCR and keeps one entry per CDR3 protein. The profile shows some 100,000 distinct CDR3 sequences, 95% of them singletons. Specimen: CD8+ T cells from PBMCs. All receptors derive from a human donor with Susac syndrome.

The chain recombines TRBV29-1 with TRBJ2-3; no clear D. The CDR3 totals 13 residues. Germline V gene data show CDR1 as SQVTM and CDR2 as ANQGSEA. V was clipped by 3 bases and J by 3 bases, with 10 bases between them. The CDR3 DNA follows: TGCAGCGTTGATAGACCAGATACAGATACGCAGTATTTT. Encoded protein: CSVDRPDTDTQYF.

V is TRBV7-2 and J is TRBJ2-1; TRBD2 matches at 12 bases. The CDR3 is 16 amino acids. V was pared by 4 bases and J by 4 bases, with 5 bases of the junction left unmatched. The germline V gene has CDR1 SGHTA and CDR2 FQGNSA. The CDR3 reads CASSSRTSGRYNEQFF. CDR3 in DNA: TGTGCCAGCAGCTCACGAACTAGCGGGAGGTACAATGAGCAGTTCTTC.

This chain uses TRBV2 with TRBJ2-7; D gene ambiguous. Looked up from germline, CDR1 is SNHLY and CDR2 is FYNNEI. Trimming took 7 bases from V and 6 from J, leaving 16 bases between them. The CDR3 has 13 residues. The CDR3 region is CASTDPTGAEQYF. Written as DNA, the CDR3 is TGTGCCAGCACTGACCCTACGGGCGCCGAGCAGTACTTC.

This clonotype showed up just once. This chain joins TRBV29-1 and TRBJ2-2, with 7 bases matching TRBD2. The germline gives CDR1 SQVTM, CDR2 ANQGSEA. There are 15 residues in the CDR3. With V trimmed by 4 bases and J by 6 bases, 11 bases remained unmatched. The CDR3 protein is CSVVAGPTPPGELFF. The CDR3 DNA reads as TGCAGCGTTGTAGCGGGCCCAACCCCACCCGGGGAGCTGTTTTTT.

J is TRBJ2-7 and V is TRBV5-6; 11 positions match TRBD1. The CDR3 extends over 15 amino acids. Trimming at V came to 1 base and at J to 2 bases, leaving 2 bases not matched to a gene. Germline V CDR1 and CDR2: SGHDT, YYEEEE. DNA of the CDR3: TGTGCCAGCAGCTTGTGGGACAGGGGGACCTACGAGCAGTACTTC. Protein sequence: CASSLWDRGTYEQYF.

The rearrangement joins TRBV29-1 to TRBJ2-3; 9 bases match TRBD2. Germline CDR1 and CDR2: SQVTM and ANQGSEA. V trimming: 5 bases; J trimming: 6 bases; junction bases outside the gene matches: 6. This CDR3 has 13 residues. The CDR3 DNA follows: TGCAGCGTTAATAGCGGGAGCAGTGATACGCAGTATTTT. Encoded protein: CSVNSGSSDTQYF.

This chain uses TRBV12-3 or TRBV12-4 with TRBJ2-1; 7 bases are shared with TRBD1. V gave up 5 bases and J gave up 0 bases; unmatched junction bases: 7. The CDR3 loop spans 16 amino acids. The chain's CDR3 is CASSLPGGVSYNEQFF. The CDR3 DNA follows: TGTGCCAGCAGTCTACCAGGGGGTGTCTCCTACAATGAGCAGTTCTTC.

This rearrangement joins TRBV3-1 to TRBJ2-7; no clear D. The CDR3 is made up of 13 amino acids. Germline V gene data show CDR1 as LGHDT and CDR2 as YNNKEL (reference sequence). Between the trimmed V and J ends, which lost 4 bases and 4 bases, there was a span of 11 bases. The CDR3 loop reads CASSPQAGYEQYF. CDR3 DNA: TGTGCCAGCAGCCCCCAGGCTGGGTACGAGCAGTACTTC.

This chain joins TRBV5-6 and TRBJ1-1; 7 bases align to TRBD1. The germline gives CDR1 SGHDT, CDR2 YYEEEE. The CDR3 is 12 residues long. V dropped 6 bases and J dropped 14; count of bases not matched to a gene: 13. As DNA, the CDR3 is TGTGCCAGCACCACATCACAGGGGCAAGGGTTCTTT. It specifies CASTTSQGQGFF.

The chain employs TRBV7-9 and TRBJ2-1; 8 bases match TRBD2. The CDR3 totals 16 residues. CDR1 is SEHNR and CDR2 is FQNEAQ in the germline V gene (reference sequence). V was pared by 0 bases and J by 2 bases, with 3 bases of the junction left unmatched. In DNA form, the CDR3 reads TGTGCCAGCAGCTTAGCGTTTAGCGGGACCTACAATGAGCAGTTCTTC. Residues: CASSLAFSGTYNEQFF.